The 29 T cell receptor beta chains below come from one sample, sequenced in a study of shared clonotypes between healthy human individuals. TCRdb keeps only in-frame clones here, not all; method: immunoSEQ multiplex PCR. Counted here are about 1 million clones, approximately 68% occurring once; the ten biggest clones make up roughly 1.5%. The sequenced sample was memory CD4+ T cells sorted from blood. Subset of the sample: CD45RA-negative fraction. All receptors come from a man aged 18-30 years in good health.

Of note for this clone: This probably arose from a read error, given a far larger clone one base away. The CDR3 DNA is TGTGCCAGCAGAGAACAGGGGAACACTGAAGCTTTCTTT. Translation gives CASREQGNTEAFF. The chain couples TRBV6-5 to TRBJ1-1, with D maybe TRBD1 (6 bases). The V gene lost 6 bases and the J gene lost 1 base, with 9 bases spanning the gap. Germline values: CDR1 MNHEY, CDR2 SVGAGI. This CDR3 has 13 residues.

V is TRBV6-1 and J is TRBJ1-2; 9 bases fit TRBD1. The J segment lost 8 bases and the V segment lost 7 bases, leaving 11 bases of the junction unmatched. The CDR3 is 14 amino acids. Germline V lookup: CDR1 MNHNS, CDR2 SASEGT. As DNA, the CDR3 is TGTGCCAGCATCCTCGGACAGGGGCCTATGGGCTACACCTTC. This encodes CASILGQGPMGYTF.

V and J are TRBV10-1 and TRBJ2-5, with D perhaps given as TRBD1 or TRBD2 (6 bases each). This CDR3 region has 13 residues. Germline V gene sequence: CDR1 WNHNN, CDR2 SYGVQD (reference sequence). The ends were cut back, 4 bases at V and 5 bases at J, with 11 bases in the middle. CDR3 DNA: TGCGCCAGCAGTGTAGGGGGGAAGGAGACCCAGTACTTC. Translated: CASSVGGKETQYF.

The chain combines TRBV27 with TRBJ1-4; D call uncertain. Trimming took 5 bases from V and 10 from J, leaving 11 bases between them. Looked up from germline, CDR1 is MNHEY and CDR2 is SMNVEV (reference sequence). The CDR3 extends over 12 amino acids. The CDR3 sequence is CASSGSVGKLFF. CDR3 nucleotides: TGTGCCAGCAGTGGGTCGGTGGGAAAACTGTTTTTT.

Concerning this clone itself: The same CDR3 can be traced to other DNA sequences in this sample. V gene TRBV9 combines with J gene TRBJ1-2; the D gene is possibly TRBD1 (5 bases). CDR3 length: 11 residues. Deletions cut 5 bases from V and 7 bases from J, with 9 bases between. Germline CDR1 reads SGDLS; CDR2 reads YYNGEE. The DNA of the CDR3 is TGTGCCAGCAGTGGGGGTCGTGGCTACACCTTC. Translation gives CASSGGRGYTF.

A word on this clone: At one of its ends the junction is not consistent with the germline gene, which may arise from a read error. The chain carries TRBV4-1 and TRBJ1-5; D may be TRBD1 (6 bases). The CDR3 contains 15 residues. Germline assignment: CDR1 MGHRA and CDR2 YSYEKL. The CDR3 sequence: CARSQGGGSRGPQHF. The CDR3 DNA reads TGCGCCCGCAGCCAAGGGGGGGGGTCCAGGGGGCCCCAGCATTTT.

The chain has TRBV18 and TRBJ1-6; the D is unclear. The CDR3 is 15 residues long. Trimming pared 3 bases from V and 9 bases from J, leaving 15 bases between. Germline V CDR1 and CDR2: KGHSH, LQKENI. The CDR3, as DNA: TGTGCCAGCTCACCGGCCGGATTATCTAGTTCACCCCTCCACTTT. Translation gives CASSPAGLSSSPLHF.

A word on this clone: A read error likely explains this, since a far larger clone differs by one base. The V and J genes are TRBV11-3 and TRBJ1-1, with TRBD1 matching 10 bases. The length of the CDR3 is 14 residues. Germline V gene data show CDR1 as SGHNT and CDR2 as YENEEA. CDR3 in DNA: TGTGCCAACAGCTCCAACCCGGGACAGGGGGAAGCTTTCTTT. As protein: CANSSNPGQGEAFF. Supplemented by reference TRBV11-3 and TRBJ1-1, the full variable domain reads EAGVVQSPRYKIIEKKQPVAFWCNPISGHNTLYWYLQNLGQGPELLIRYENEEAVDDSQLPKDRFSAERLKGVDSTLKIQPAELGDSAVYLCANSSNPGQGEAFFGQGTRLTVV.

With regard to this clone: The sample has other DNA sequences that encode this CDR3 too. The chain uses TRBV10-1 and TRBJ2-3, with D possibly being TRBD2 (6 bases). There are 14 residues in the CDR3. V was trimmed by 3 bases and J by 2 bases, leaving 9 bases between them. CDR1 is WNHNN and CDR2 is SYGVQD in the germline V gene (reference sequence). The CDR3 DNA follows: TGCGCCAGCAGTGATGCGGGGCTCACAGATACGCAGTATTTT. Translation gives CASSDAGLTDTQYF.

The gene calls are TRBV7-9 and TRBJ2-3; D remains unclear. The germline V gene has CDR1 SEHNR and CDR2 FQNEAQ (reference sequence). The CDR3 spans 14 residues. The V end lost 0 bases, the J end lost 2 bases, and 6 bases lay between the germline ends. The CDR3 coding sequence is TGTGCCAGCAGCTTAGCAGGTGTCACAGATACGCAGTATTTT. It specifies CASSLAGVTDTQYF.

The DNA for the CDR3 is TGTGCCAGCAGGACAGGGGTGACTAATGAAAAACTGTTTTTT. Encoded protein: CASRTGVTNEKLFF. The chain recombines TRBV6-1 with TRBJ1-4; the match to TRBD1 covers 8 bases. J gave up 2 bases and V 6 bases, and 2 bases lay outside the gene matches. CDR1 MNHNS and CDR2 SASEGT come from the germline V gene. The length of the CDR3 is 14 residues.

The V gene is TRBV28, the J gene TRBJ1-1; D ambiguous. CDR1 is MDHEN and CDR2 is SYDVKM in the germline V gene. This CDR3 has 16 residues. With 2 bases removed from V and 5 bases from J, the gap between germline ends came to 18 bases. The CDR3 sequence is CASSLVGGVIGTEAFF. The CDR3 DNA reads TGTGCCAGCAGTTTAGTTGGCGGGGTCATTGGAACTGAAGCTTTCTTT.

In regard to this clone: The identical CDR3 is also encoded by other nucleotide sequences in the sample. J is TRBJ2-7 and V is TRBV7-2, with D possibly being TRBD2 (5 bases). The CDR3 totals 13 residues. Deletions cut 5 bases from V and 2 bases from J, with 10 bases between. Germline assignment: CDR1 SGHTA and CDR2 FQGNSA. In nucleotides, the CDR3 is TGTGCCAGCAGCCCGAGGGTGGCCTACGAGCAGTACTTC. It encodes CASSPRVAYEQYF. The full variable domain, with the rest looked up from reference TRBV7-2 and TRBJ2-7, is GAGVSQSPSNKVTEKGKDVELRCDPISGHTALYWYRQSLGQGLEFLIYFQGNSAPDKSGLPSDRFSAERTGGSVSTLTIQRTQQEDSAVYLCASSPRVAYEQYFGPGTRLTVT.

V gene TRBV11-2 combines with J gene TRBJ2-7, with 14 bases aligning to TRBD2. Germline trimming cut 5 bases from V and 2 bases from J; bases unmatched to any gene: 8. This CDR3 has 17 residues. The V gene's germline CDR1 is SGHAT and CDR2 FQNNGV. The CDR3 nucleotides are TGTGCCAGCAGCCTCCTGGGACTAGCGGGGGCTCCCTACGAGCAGTACTTC. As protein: CASSLLGLAGAPYEQYF.

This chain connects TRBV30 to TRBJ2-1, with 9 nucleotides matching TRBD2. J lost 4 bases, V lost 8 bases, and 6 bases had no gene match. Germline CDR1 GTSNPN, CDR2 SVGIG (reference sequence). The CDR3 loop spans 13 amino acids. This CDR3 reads CALGRGGYNEQFF. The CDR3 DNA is TGTGCCCTGGGGCGGGGGGGATACAATGAGCAGTTCTTC.

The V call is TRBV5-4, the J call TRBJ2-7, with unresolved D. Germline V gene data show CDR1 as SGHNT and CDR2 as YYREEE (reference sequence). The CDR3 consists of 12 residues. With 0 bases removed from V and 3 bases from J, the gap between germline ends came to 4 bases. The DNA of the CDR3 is TGTGCCAGCAGCTTGGATTACTACGAGCAGTACTTC. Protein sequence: CASSLDYYEQYF.

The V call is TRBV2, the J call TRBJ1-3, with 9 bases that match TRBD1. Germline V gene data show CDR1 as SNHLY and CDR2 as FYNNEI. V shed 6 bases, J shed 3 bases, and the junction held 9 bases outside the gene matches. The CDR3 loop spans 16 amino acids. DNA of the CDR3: TGTGCCAGCAGGGGGACAGGGCTACTCCTTGGAAACACCATATATTTT. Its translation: CASRGTGLLLGNTIYF.

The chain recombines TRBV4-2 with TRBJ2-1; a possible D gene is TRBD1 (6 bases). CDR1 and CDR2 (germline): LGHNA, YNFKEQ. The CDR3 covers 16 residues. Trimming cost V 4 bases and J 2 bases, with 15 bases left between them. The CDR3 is CASSPPPGATYNEQFF. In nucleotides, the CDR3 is TGTGCCAGCAGCCCGCCTCCAGGGGCCACCTACAATGAGCAGTTCTTC.

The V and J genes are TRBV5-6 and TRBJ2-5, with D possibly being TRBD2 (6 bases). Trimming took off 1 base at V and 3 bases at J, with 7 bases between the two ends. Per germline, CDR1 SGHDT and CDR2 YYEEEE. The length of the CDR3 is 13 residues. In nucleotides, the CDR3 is TGTGCCAGCAGCTTGTCGGGGGAAGAGACCCAGTACTTC. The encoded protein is CASSLSGEETQYF.

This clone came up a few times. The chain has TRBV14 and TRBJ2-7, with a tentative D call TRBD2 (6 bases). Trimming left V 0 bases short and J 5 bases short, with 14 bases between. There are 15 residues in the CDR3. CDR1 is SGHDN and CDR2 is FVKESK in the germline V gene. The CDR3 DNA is TGTGCCAGCAGCCAAGAGGGGTTAGCGGTTGACGAGCAGTACTTC. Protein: CASSQEGLAVDEQYF.

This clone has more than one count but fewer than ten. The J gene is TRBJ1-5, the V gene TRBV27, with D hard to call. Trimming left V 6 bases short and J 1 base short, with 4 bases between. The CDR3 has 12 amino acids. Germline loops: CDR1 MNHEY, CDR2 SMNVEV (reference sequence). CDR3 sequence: CASRGSNQPQHF. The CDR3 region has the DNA TGTGCCAGCAGGGGGAGCAATCAGCCCCAGCATTTT.

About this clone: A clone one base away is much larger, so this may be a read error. The CDR3 spells CASSLEQYNSPLHF. In DNA form, the CDR3 reads TGTGCCAGCAGCTTAGAACAGTATAATTCACCCCTCCACTTT. The rearrangement joins TRBV11-3 to TRBJ1-6; D remains unclear. Trimming left V 0 bases short and J 4 bases short, with 4 bases between. Germline V gene data show CDR1 as SGHNT and CDR2 as YENEEA. The CDR3 totals 14 residues.

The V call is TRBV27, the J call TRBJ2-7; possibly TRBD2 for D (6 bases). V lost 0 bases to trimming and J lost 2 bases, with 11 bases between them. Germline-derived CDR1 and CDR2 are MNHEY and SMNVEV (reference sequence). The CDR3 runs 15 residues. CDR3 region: CASSLSAGPTYEQYF. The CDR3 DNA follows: TGTGCCAGCAGTTTATCGGCGGGGCCTACCTACGAGCAGTACTTC.

DNA for the CDR3: TGTGCCAGCAGCTTAGCAGCTCTTGAGACCCAGTACTTC. Its translation is CASSLAALETQYF. V and J are TRBV7-9 and TRBJ2-5; no definite D call. The CDR3 extends over 13 amino acids. Looked up from germline, CDR1 is SEHNR and CDR2 is FQNEAQ (reference sequence). Trimming removed 0 bases at V and 5 bases at J, with 7 bases between. Combining the CDR3 with reference TRBV7-9 and TRBJ2-5 gives the whole variable domain DTGVSQNPRHKITKRGQNVTFRCDPISEHNRLYWYRQTLGQGPEFLTYFQNEAQLEKSRLLSDRFSAERPKGSFSTLEIQRTEQGDSAMYLCASSLAALETQYFGPGTRLLVL.

For the CDR3, the DNA is TGTGCCAGCAGTTTGCAGGGGGGAAGAGCTGAAGCTTTCTTT. Encoded protein: CASSLQGGRAEAFF. The J gene is TRBJ1-1, the V gene TRBV27, with 7 bases aligning to TRBD1. V lost 3 bases, J lost 6 bases, and 7 bases stayed unmatched. The CDR3 consists of 14 residues. The germline V gene has CDR1 MNHEY and CDR2 SMNVEV (reference sequence).

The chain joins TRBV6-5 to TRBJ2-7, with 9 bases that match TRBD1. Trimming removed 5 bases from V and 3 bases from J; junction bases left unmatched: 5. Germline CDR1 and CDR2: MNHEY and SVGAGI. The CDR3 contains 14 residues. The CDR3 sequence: CASSTQTGGYEQYF. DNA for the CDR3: TGTGCCAGCAGTACCCAGACAGGGGGCTACGAGCAGTACTTC.

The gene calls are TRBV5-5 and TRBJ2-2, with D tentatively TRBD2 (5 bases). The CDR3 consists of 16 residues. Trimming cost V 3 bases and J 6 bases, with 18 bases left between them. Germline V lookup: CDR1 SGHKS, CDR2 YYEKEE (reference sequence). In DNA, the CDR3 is TGTGCCAGCAGCTCCGGACTTCTCGAACACGCCGGGGAGCTGTTTTTT. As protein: CASSSGLLEHAGELFF.

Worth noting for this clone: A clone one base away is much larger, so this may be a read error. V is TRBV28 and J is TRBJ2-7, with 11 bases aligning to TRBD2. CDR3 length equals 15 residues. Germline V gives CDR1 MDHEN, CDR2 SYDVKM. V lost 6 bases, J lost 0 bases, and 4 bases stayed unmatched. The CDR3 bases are TGTGCCAGCAGCCCCGGACTAGCGGGCTCCTACGAGCAGTACTTC. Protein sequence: CASSPGLAGSYEQYF.

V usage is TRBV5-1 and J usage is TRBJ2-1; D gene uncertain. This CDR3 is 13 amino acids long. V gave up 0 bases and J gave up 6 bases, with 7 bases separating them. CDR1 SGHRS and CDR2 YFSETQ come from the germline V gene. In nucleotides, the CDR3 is TGCGCCAGCAGCTTGGATCCGGGCAATGAGCAGTTCTTC. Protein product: CASSLDPGNEQFF.